The 22 T cell receptor beta chains below come from one sample, sequenced in a study of shared clonotypes between healthy human individuals. Naive CD8 cells, CD45RO-negative and positively selected for CCR7, excluded terminally differentiated effector memory CD45RA+ cells. Profiling relied on immunoSEQ multiplex PCR, and the TCRdb table lists in-frame clones only, not all of them. The profile shows roughly 600,000 clones, roughly 98% of them singletons. The source material was naive CD8+ T cells sorted from blood. The receptors shown here come from a man aged 25 to 45 in good health.

The rearrangement uses TRBV2 and TRBJ2-7; maybe TRBD1 (5 bases). CDR3 length: 13 residues. Trimming stripped 4 bases from V and 4 bases from J, with 11 bases between. CDR1 is SNHLY, CDR2 FYNNEI, per germline. The CDR3 region is CASSAGMGYEQYF. The DNA for the CDR3 is TGTGCCAGCAGTGCAGGGATGGGATACGAGCAGTACTTC.

The gene calls are TRBV6-6 and TRBJ2-7, with a tentative D call TRBD1 (6 bases). Looked up from germline, CDR1 is MNHNY and CDR2 is SVGAGI (reference sequence). This CDR3 is 13 amino acids long. V lost 7 bases to trimming and J lost 2 bases, with 12 bases between them. Here the CDR3 reads CASKDGQPYEQYF. The CDR3 DNA is TGTGCCAGCAAAGACGGACAGCCCTACGAGCAGTACTTC.

The chain carries TRBV28 and TRBJ2-7; D might be TRBD1 (6 bases). The CDR3 consists of 13 residues. The germline V gene encodes CDR1 MDHEN and CDR2 SYDVKM. Trimming took 5 bases from V and 6 from J, leaving 14 bases between them. The DNA for the CDR3 is TGTGCCAGCAGTGCACAGGGTCTCGGCGAGCAGTACTTC. Translated, it gives CASSAQGLGEQYF.

This clone was counted once. J is TRBJ2-7 and V is TRBV30; 9 bases are a match to TRBD2. This CDR3 has 16 amino acids. V shed 2 bases, J shed 4 bases, and the junction held 12 bases outside the gene matches. Germline V gene lookup returns CDR1 GTSNPN and CDR2 SVGIG (reference sequence). The CDR3 here is CAWSPRGSGSSYEQYF. The CDR3 nucleotides are TGTGCCTGGAGTCCCCGGGGTAGCGGGAGCTCATACGAGCAGTACTTC.

This chain connects TRBV5-6 to TRBJ2-7, with a weak D call TRBD2 (6 bases). Germline V gene lookup returns CDR1 SGHDT and CDR2 YYEEEE. The CDR3 runs 16 residues. V gave up 1 base and J gave up 5 bases, with 19 bases separating them. In DNA, the CDR3 is TGTGCCAGCAGCTTGAACGGGGGATACCTGATTGACGAGCAGTACTTC. It encodes CASSLNGGYLIDEQYF. The variable domain in full, with the rest retrieved from reference TRBV5-6 and TRBJ2-7, is DAGVTQSPTHLIKTRGQQVTLRCSPKSGHDTVSWYQQALGQGPQFIFQYYEEEERQRGNFPDRFSGHQFPNYSSELNVNALLLGDSALYLCASSLNGGYLIDEQYFGPGTRLTVT.

Of note for this clone: This CDR3 is also generated by other DNA sequences in the sample. The V and J genes are TRBV10-1 and TRBJ2-3, with D unresolved. CDR3 length equals 15 residues. The V end lost 0 bases, the J end lost 0 bases, and 7 bases lay between the germline ends. Germline loops: CDR1 WNHNN, CDR2 SYGVQD (reference sequence). The CDR3 loop is CASSESETSTDTQYF. The DNA for the CDR3 is TGCGCCAGCAGTGAGTCCGAAACGAGCACAGATACGCAGTATTTT.

The rearrangement uses TRBV7-2 and TRBJ2-3, with 8 bases that match TRBD2. The CDR3 totals 17 residues. V dropped 5 bases and J dropped 1; count of bases not matched to a gene: 11. Germline CDR1 SGHTA, CDR2 FQGNSA. The CDR3 nucleotides read TGTGCCAGCAGCCTCCGCCCGGGACTAGGGGGCACAGATACGCAGTATTTT. The encoded protein is CASSLRPGLGGTDTQYF.

The chain recombines TRBV5-1 with TRBJ2-1; 7 nucleotides line up with TRBD2. The germline gives CDR1 SGHRS, CDR2 YFSETQ. With 0 bases clipped from V and 4 bases from J, the junction kept 4 bases outside the gene matches. CDR3 length equals 15 residues. CDR3 in DNA: TGCGCCAGCAGCTTGGACCTAGCGGTTTACAATGAGCAGTTCTTC. It specifies CASSLDLAVYNEQFF.

The V and J genes are TRBV7-3 and TRBJ2-2; TRBD2 is a possible D gene (6 bases). The CDR3 contains 16 residues. Trimming removed 2 bases from V and 6 bases from J, with 16 bases in between. Germline CDR1 and CDR2: SGHTA and FQGTGA. CDR3: CASSLLSGEMAGELFF. CDR3 nucleotide sequence: TGTGCCAGCAGCTTATTGTCGGGAGAAATGGCCGGGGAGCTGTTTTTT.

This rearrangement joins TRBV30 to TRBJ2-1; D may be TRBD2 (5 bases). The germline V gene has CDR1 GTSNPN and CDR2 SVGIG (reference sequence). This CDR3 is 13 amino acids long. V was shortened by 0 bases and J by 3 bases, with 6 bases between the two germline ends. The CDR3 coding sequence is TGTGCCTGGAGTGTGACTAACTACAATGAGCAGTTCTTC. Its protein product is CAWSVTNYNEQFF.

V usage is TRBV29-1 and J usage is TRBJ2-5, with 7 bases fitting TRBD2. The trim removed 0 bases at V and 4 bases at J, leaving 11 bases unmatched. CDR3 length equals 16 residues. Germline CDR1 and CDR2: SQVTM and ANQGSEA. CDR3 bases: TGCAGCGTTGAAGACTTTTCGCGGGAGACTGGAGAGACCCAGTACTTC. This gives the protein CSVEDFSRETGETQYF.

The chain combines TRBV30 with TRBJ2-7, with 7 nucleotides matching TRBD1. CDR3 length: 14 residues. V dropped 4 bases and J dropped 6; count of bases not matched to a gene: 12. Germline V gene sequence: CDR1 GTSNPN, CDR2 SVGIG (reference sequence). Here the CDR3 reads CAWTWGTGAAEQYF. The CDR3 nucleotides are TGTGCCTGGACCTGGGGTACAGGGGCGGCCGAGCAGTACTTC. Variable domain in full (rest from reference TRBV30 and TRBJ2-7): SQTIHQWPATLVQPVGSPLSLECTVEGTSNPNLYWYRQAAGRGLQLLFYSVGIGQISSEVPQNLSASRPQDRQFILSSKKLLLSDSGFYLCAWTWGTGAAEQYFGPGTRLTVT.

J is TRBJ1-5 and V is TRBV9; D is ambiguous. Per germline, CDR1 SGDLS and CDR2 YYNGEE. The CDR3 contains 16 residues. The V end was cut by 0 bases, the J end by 7 bases, with 17 bases between. The CDR3 bases are TGTGCCAGCAGCGTAGTCGCCCCAAGGGCGCACCAGCCCCAGCATTTT. This translates into CASSVVAPRAHQPQHF.

The rearrangement links TRBV4-1 to TRBJ1-5; TRBD1 matches at 8 bases. J was trimmed by 7 bases and V by 0 bases; bases with no gene match: 5. The germline CDR1 and CDR2 sequences are MGHRA and YSYEKL. The CDR3 totals 15 residues. The CDR3 loop is CASSQETGVGQPQHF. The CDR3 coding sequence is TGCGCCAGCAGCCAAGAGACAGGGGTTGGCCAGCCCCAGCATTTT.

The V gene is TRBV10-1, the J gene TRBJ2-2; no firm D call. CDR3 length equals 14 residues. The ends were cut back, 8 bases at V and 3 bases at J, with 13 bases in the middle. CDR1 and CDR2 from the germline V gene are WNHNN and SYGVQD (reference sequence). This CDR3 reads CASSDGRDTGELFF. The CDR3 DNA follows: TGCGCCAGCTCGGACGGGCGAGACACCGGGGAGCTGTTTTTT.

The chain employs TRBV7-2 and TRBJ2-1; 9 bases align to TRBD2. The CDR3 spans 15 residues. Trimming cost V 6 bases and J 5 bases; bases outside gene matches: 8. Germline V lookup: CDR1 SGHTA, CDR2 FQGNSA. The CDR3 is CASSLAGTSNNEQFF. Written as DNA, the CDR3 is TGTGCCAGCAGTCTAGCGGGAACGAGCAACAATGAGCAGTTCTTC.

CDR3 nucleotide sequence: TGCGCCAGCAGTGATCTAGCGGACCTCGGGGGGGTTTACAATGAGCAGTTCTTC. It is translated as CASSDLADLGGVYNEQFF. The V and J genes are TRBV10-2 and TRBJ2-1, with 8 nucleotides matching TRBD2. The CDR3 is 18 residues long. Germline lookup yields CDR1 WSHSY and CDR2 SAAADI. V trimming: 3 bases; J trimming: 4 bases; junction bases outside the gene matches: 14.

CDR3 nucleotide sequence: TGTGCCATCAGTGAGCCCGACAGTCAGAGCTCCTACGAGCAGTACTTC. Translating gives CAISEPDSQSSYEQYF. The chain uses TRBV10-3 and TRBJ2-7; possible D gene TRBD1, 5 bases. V lost 2 bases and J 0 bases, leaving 14 bases between the germline ends. The CDR3 sequence is 16 residues long. Germline V gene sequence: CDR1 ENHRY, CDR2 SYGVKD.

This sequence joins TRBV7-8 and TRBJ1-5; D is unresolved. CDR1 is SGHVS and CDR2 is FQNEAQ in the germline V gene. The CDR3 is made up of 15 amino acids. V lost 3 bases to trimming and J lost 4 bases, with 13 bases between them. The CDR3 reads CASSLEEGLNQPQHF. The CDR3, as DNA: TGTGCCAGCAGCTTGGAGGAGGGCCTGAATCAGCCCCAGCATTTT.

For the CDR3, the DNA is TGTGCCAGCAGCGACGTAGATCTTCGCGAGCAGTACTTC. Protein sequence: CASSDVDLREQYF. The chain employs TRBV9 and TRBJ2-7; D is undetermined. V lost 3 bases and J 6 bases, leaving 13 bases between the germline ends. Germline V CDR1 and CDR2: SGDLS, YYNGEE. The CDR3 runs 13 residues. The whole variable domain, filled in from reference TRBV9 and TRBJ2-7, reads DSGVTQTPKHLITATGQRVTLRCSPRSGDLSVYWYQQSLDQGLQFLIQYYNGEERAKGNILERFSAQQFPDLHSELNLSSLELGDSALYFCASSDVDLREQYFGPGTRLTVT.

The chain has TRBV7-9 and TRBJ2-3; D is uncertain. V was shortened by 4 bases and J by 4 bases, with 12 bases between the two germline ends. This CDR3 region has 14 residues. Germline V lookup: CDR1 SEHNR, CDR2 FQNEAQ (reference sequence). The CDR3 is CASSSMTGPDTQYF. In DNA, the CDR3 is TGTGCCAGCAGCTCCATGACTGGCCCAGATACGCAGTATTTT.

V usage is TRBV7-2 and J usage is TRBJ2-3; weak D call: TRBD2 (5 bases). The CDR3 extends over 13 amino acids. The germline V gene has CDR1 SGHTA and CDR2 FQGNSA. Trimming took off 3 bases at V and 9 bases at J, with 13 bases between the two ends. The CDR3 is CASSFAAVDTQYF. The CDR3 DNA follows: TGTGCCAGCAGCTTCGCAGCGGTTGACACGCAGTATTTT.